Following are 20 T cell receptor beta chains from one sample sequenced in a study of technical replicates of blood from a handful of donors. Only in-frame clones appear in the TCRdb table, and some are missing; sequencing was by immunoSEQ multiplex PCR. The sample shows roughly 50,000 clones, around 96% of them seen only once. The source material was PBMCs. Receptors originate from a human donor in good health. Some clones in this sample may be carry-over from other donors' samples.

This chain uses TRBV6-5 with TRBJ1-5; D ambiguous. CDR3 length: 13 residues. Germline values: CDR1 MNHEY, CDR2 SVGAGI. Trimming left V 7 bases short and J 0 bases short, with 7 bases between. In DNA form, the CDR3 reads TGTGCCAGCAAAGAGAATAGCAATCAGCCCCAGCATTTT. This gives the protein CASKENSNQPQHF.

The V and J genes are TRBV9 and TRBJ1-2; 8 bases agree with TRBD1. Germline CDR1 and CDR2: SGDLS and YYNGEE. The V segment lost 2 bases and the J segment 3 bases; nucleotides outside the gene matches: 6. The CDR3 loop spans 15 amino acids. CDR3 loop: CASSVQGAEHYGYTF. The DNA of the CDR3 is TGTGCCAGCAGCGTCCAGGGGGCCGAGCACTATGGCTACACCTTC.

The chain couples TRBV30 to TRBJ1-5; D might be TRBD1 (5 bases). The CDR3 sequence is 16 residues long. V lost 0 bases, J lost 5 bases, and 17 bases lay in between. CDR1 and CDR2 from the germline V gene are GTSNPN and SVGIG (reference sequence). The CDR3 bases are TGTGCCTGGAGTGTCAGCAGGGATGGGTTCCATCAGCCCCAGCATTTT. Its translation: CAWSVSRDGFHQPQHF.

V is TRBV7-3 and J is TRBJ2-6; D is uncertain. There are 16 residues in the CDR3. Trimming shortened V by 0 bases and J by 2 bases, and 8 bases separated the two germline ends. Per the germline V gene, CDR1 is SGHTA and CDR2 is FQGTGA. CDR3 nucleotides: TGTGCCAGCAGCTTAACGCAGAATCCTGGGGCCAACGTCCTGACTTTC. Its translation is CASSLTQNPGANVLTF.

The chain links TRBV5-1 to TRBJ1-4; a weak D match, TRBD1 (5 bases). Germline values: CDR1 SGHRS, CDR2 YFSETQ. V lost 4 bases, J lost 3 bases, and 13 bases lay in between. This CDR3 region has 15 residues. CDR3 in DNA: TGCGCCAGCAGCACGCCGGGGGGGGCTAATGAAAAACTGTTTTTT. Translation: CASSTPGGANEKLFF.

This rearrangement joins TRBV5-6 to TRBJ1-5; D remains ambiguous. The CDR3 runs 12 residues. V was pared by 4 bases and J by 4 bases, with 6 bases between. Germline loops: CDR1 SGHDT, CDR2 YYEEEE. The CDR3 DNA reads TGTGCCAGCAGCCAGGTTAATCAGCCCCAGCATTTT. Its protein is CASSQVNQPQHF.

The V and J genes are TRBV19 and TRBJ2-3; TRBD2 matches 9 bases. The junction had 9 bases not matched to a gene; V was cut back by 3 bases and J by 2 bases. Germline CDR1 is LNHDA and CDR2 is SQIVND (reference sequence). The CDR3 has 17 residues. The CDR3, as DNA: TGTGCCAGTAGTATCTTCGCGGGAGGGGATTACACAGATACGCAGTATTTT. Protein: CASSIFAGGDYTDTQYF.

The chain combines TRBV12-5 with TRBJ2-1; D might be TRBD2 (6 bases). The V and J ends lost 5 bases and 5 bases respectively, with 10 bases between them. CDR1 LGHNT and CDR2 FRNRAP come from the germline V gene. The CDR3 covers 13 residues. In nucleotides, the CDR3 is TGTGCTAGTGGTGCGGGACTGGACAATGAGCAGTTCTTC. This codes for CASGAGLDNEQFF.

J is TRBJ1-5 and V is TRBV7-9; D unclear. Per the germline V gene, CDR1 is SEHNR and CDR2 is FQNEAQ (reference sequence). This CDR3 contains 14 residues. Between the trimmed V and J ends, which lost 0 bases and 0 bases, there was a span of 3 bases. The DNA of the CDR3 is TGTGCCAGCAGCTTAGCATATAGCAATCAGCCCCAGCATTTT. Its translation: CASSLAYSNQPQHF.

This clone was seen more than once but under ten times. The chain carries TRBV2 and TRBJ1-5; D gene ambiguous. There are 13 residues in the CDR3. The V gene's germline CDR1 is SNHLY and CDR2 FYNNEI. Deletions cut 3 bases from V and 7 bases from J, with 10 bases between. CDR3 in DNA: TGTGCCAGCAGTGATACGGGTCGACAGCCCCAGCATTTT. It codes for CASSDTGRQPQHF. The complete variable domain, with remaining parts taken from reference TRBV2 and TRBJ1-5, reads EPEVTQTPSHQVTQMGQEVILRCVPISNHLYFYWYRQILGQKVEFLVSFYNNEISEKSEIFDDQFSVERPDGSNFTLKIRSTKLEDSAMYFCASSDTGRQPQHFGDGTRLSIL.

This chain links TRBV2 with TRBJ2-7; D is possibly TRBD2 (5 bases). Trimming removed 3 bases from V and 2 bases from J, with 8 bases in between. The CDR3 runs 13 residues. Germline V gene data show CDR1 as SNHLY and CDR2 as FYNNEI. CDR3 bases: TGTGCCAGCAGTGATAAGGGAGCCTACGAGCAGTACTTC. As protein: CASSDKGAYEQYF.

This chain joins TRBV29-1 and TRBJ2-1, with 7 bases fitting TRBD2. Trimming cost V 2 bases and J 3 bases; bases outside gene matches: 10. CDR3 length: 16 residues. Germline CDR1 SQVTM, CDR2 ANQGSEA. The CDR3 here is CSVEPGREPNYNEQFF. The CDR3 region has the DNA TGCAGCGTTGAACCGGGGCGGGAGCCAAACTACAATGAGCAGTTCTTC.

The rearrangement uses TRBV12-5 and TRBJ1-6, with a tentative D call TRBD1 (6 bases). CDR1 LGHNT and CDR2 FRNRAP come from the germline V gene. The CDR3 has 15 residues. V lost 2 bases to trimming and J lost 8 bases, with 13 bases between them. The CDR3 DNA sequence: TGTGCTAGTGGTTTGACCACAGGGTTTTATTCACCCCTCCACTTT. As protein: CASGLTTGFYSPLHF. The complete variable domain, with remaining parts taken from reference TRBV12-5 and TRBJ1-6, reads DARVTQTPRHKVTEMGQEVTMRCQPILGHNTVFWYRQTMMQGLELLAYFRNRAPLDDSGMPKDRFSAEMPDATLATLKIQPSEPRDSAVYFCASGLTTGFYSPLHFGNGTRLTVT.

This clone was seen only once. V gene TRBV9 combines with J gene TRBJ2-2, with D possibly being TRBD1 (5 bases). In germline, CDR1 is SGDLS, CDR2 YYNGEE. With 1 base removed from V and 4 bases from J, the gap between germline ends came to 11 bases. The CDR3 spans 15 residues. The CDR3 here is CASSVQGSGTGELFF. CDR3 nucleotide sequence: TGTGCCAGCAGCGTACAGGGTTCGGGCACCGGGGAGCTGTTTTTT.

The V call is TRBV6-5, the J call TRBJ1-6, with a tentative D call TRBD1 (5 bases). Trimming removed 2 bases from V and 9 bases from J, with 14 bases in between. This CDR3 has 15 amino acids. Germline CDR1 is MNHEY and CDR2 is SVGAGI. The CDR3 DNA follows: TGTGCCAGCAGTTACGAAAAAAGGGGAAGTTCACCCCTCCACTTT. This gives the protein CASSYEKRGSSPLHF.

V and J are TRBV7-2 and TRBJ2-1; D remains unclear. V shed 1 base and J shed 0 bases, with 4 bases lying between them. The length of the CDR3 is 14 residues. Per germline, CDR1 SGHTA and CDR2 FQGNSA. Written as DNA, the CDR3 is TGTGCCAGCAGCTTAGACAGCTCCTACAATGAGCAGTTCTTC. Its translation: CASSLDSSYNEQFF.

The chain joins TRBV19 to TRBJ1-5, with D unclear. CDR3 length equals 15 residues. Germline lookup yields CDR1 LNHDA and CDR2 SQIVND (reference sequence). The V end lost 7 bases, the J end lost 0 bases, and 13 bases lay between the germline ends. CDR3 DNA sequence: TGTGCCAGTACATTGTGGGAGGGTAGCAATCAGCCCCAGCATTTT. Translating it yields CASTLWEGSNQPQHF.

The CDR3 DNA follows: TGCGCCAGCAGCCAGAGGCAGACCTCCTACGAGCAGTACTTC. Protein sequence: CASSQRQTSYEQYF. The chain uses TRBV4-1 and TRBJ2-7; D gene ambiguous. Trimming removed 3 bases from V and 0 bases from J, with 9 bases in between. CDR3 size: 14 residues. Per germline, CDR1 MGHRA and CDR2 YSYEKL.

The chain employs TRBV2 and TRBJ2-5; 9 nucleotides align to TRBD2. Unmatched junction bases numbered 1, after V lost 1 base and J lost 4 bases. The CDR3 is made up of 14 amino acids. The V gene's germline CDR1 is SNHLY and CDR2 FYNNEI. The CDR3 DNA follows: TGTGCCAGCAGTGAAGGGCGGGGGGGAGAGACCCAGTACTTC. Protein: CASSEGRGGETQYF. Variable domain in full (rest from reference TRBV2 and TRBJ2-5): EPEVTQTPSHQVTQMGQEVILRCVPISNHLYFYWYRQILGQKVEFLVSFYNNEISEKSEIFDDQFSVERPDGSNFTLKIRSTKLEDSAMYFCASSEGRGGETQYFGPGTRLLVL.

The J gene is TRBJ1-1, the V gene TRBV28; TRBD1 aligns across 9 bases. The V gene's germline CDR1 is MDHEN and CDR2 SYDVKM. The CDR3 contains 15 residues. V trimming: 8 bases; J trimming: 4 bases; junction bases outside the gene matches: 11. CDR3 nucleotide sequence: TGTGCCAGCCGAACAGGGGGCGTGGGGGGCACTGAAGCTTTCTTT. Residues: CASRTGGVGGTEAFF.